This TCR beta chain comes out of a study of control samples from healthy donors and cancer patients (dated by TCRdb to 2020 to 2021). Libraries came from the immunoSEQ multiplex PCR assay. The immuneACCESS repertoire file appears here via TCRdb, limited to in-frame rearrangements. These files lack a portion of the clones; in checked studies, under half of the deficit traces to unresolved V genes, and the cause of the others is not known. The sample table contains 120,000 to 150,000 clones; only one count was recorded for 94% of them. The ten largest clones add up to about an eighth of the sample. In the case of this clone: What this receptor recognizes is not known. Base qualities are not at hand, and no much larger clone is one base apart.

Unmatched junction bases come to 3, with V trimmed by 0 bases and J by 0 bases. Counted from cysteine to phenylalanine, this CDR3 has 15 amino acids. The entry retains the CDR3 DNA only, 45 bases that are in frame from base 1. Based on the germline V gene, the CDR1 and CDR2 sequences are SGDLS and YYNGEE. The sequence joins TRBV9 to TRBJ2-7; TRBD1 fits 7 bases in the junction. The specimen sequenced was blood. This receptor was identified in a man aged 35 to 55 in good health. In nucleotides, the sequence is TGTGCCAGCAGCGTAGGGACAGGAGACTCCTACGAGCAGTACTTC. This translates into CASSVGTGDSYEQYF. Outside the CDR3, residues come from the reference TRBV9 and TRBJ2-7 proteins, so the full variable domain is: DSGVTQTPKHLITATGQRVTLRCSPRSGDLSVYWYQQSLDQGLQFLIQYYNGEERAKGNILERFSAQQFPDLHSELNLSSLELGDSALYFCASSVGTGDSYEQYFGPGTRLTVT.